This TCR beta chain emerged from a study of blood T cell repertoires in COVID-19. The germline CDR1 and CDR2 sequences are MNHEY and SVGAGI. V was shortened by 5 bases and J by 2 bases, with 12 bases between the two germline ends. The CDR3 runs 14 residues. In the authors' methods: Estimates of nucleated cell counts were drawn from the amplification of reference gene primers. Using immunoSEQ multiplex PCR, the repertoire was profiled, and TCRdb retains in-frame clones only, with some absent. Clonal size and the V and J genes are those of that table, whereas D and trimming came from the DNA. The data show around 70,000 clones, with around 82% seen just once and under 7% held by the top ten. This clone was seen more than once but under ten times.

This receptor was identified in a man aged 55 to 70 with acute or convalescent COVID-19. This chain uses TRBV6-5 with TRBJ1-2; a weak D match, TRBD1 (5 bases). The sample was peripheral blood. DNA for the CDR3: TGTGCCAGCAGTCGAGGACACACAAACTATGGCTACACCTTC. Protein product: CASSRGHTNYGYTF.